This T cell receptor beta chain was obtained from a study of CD8+ T cells in alopecia areata. Regarding this clone: The antigen remains undetermined.

Overall study findings and caveats: Normal scalp showed lower clonality than lesional scalp, especially alopecia totalis/universalis. Normal skin's resident alphabeta T cells are sequenced alongside lesional scalp T cells. Mouse data revealed clearer TCR sharing than patient data did, a gap possibly tied to HLA.

Punch biopsies of lesional scalp, plus peripheral blood, were taken from alopecia areata patients. It was cDNA, reverse transcribed from extracted RNA, that served as the sequencing template. Assay used: immunoSEQ multiplex PCR; TCRdb lists only in-frame clones, some missing. The table lists under 35,000 clones, roughly 80% of them singletons. V lost 3 bases and J 0 bases, leaving 9 bases between the germline ends. The CDR3 runs 15 residues. Germline CDR1 MDHEN, CDR2 SYDVKM. This clonotype was obtained from a human donor with alopecia areata. Sample: NKG2D-low CD8+ T cells sorted from blood. The chain links TRBV28 to TRBJ1-3; D unclear. The CDR3 sequence: CASSFVGPSGNTIYF. CDR3 sequence (DNA): TGTGCCAGCAGTTTTGTGGGTCCCTCTGGAAACACCATATATTTT.